The 26 T cell receptor beta chains presented below share a single source sample, sequenced in a study of blood T cell repertoires in COVID-19. TCRdb keeps only in-frame clones here, not all; method: immunoSEQ multiplex PCR. The sample records 130,000 to 150,000 clones, around four fifths being singletons. Sequencing was performed on peripheral blood. The receptors originated from a woman aged 40 to 50 with active or convalescent COVID-19.

V and J are TRBV5-4 and TRBJ2-1, with 8 bases that match TRBD2. Germline V gives CDR1 SGHNT, CDR2 YYREEE (reference sequence). J gave up 14 bases and V 2 bases, and 12 bases lay outside the gene matches. This CDR3 spans 14 amino acids. The CDR3 sequence: CASSLFGSGGPEFF. The CDR3 DNA is TGTGCCAGCAGCTTATTCGGTTCGGGAGGGCCGGAGTTCTTC.

V gene TRBV19 combines with J gene TRBJ2-7; perhaps TRBD2 as D (6 bases). The CDR3 runs to 12 residues. Germline V CDR1 and CDR2: LNHDA, SQIVND (reference sequence). Trimming shortened V by 6 bases and J by 7 bases, and 13 bases separated the two germline ends. In DNA form, the CDR3 reads TGTGCCAGTAGGTCCGGCGGAGGGGAGCAGTACTTC. It is translated as CASRSGGGEQYF.

This chain uses TRBV7-9 with TRBJ2-5, with 12 bases identical to TRBD1. Germline assignment: CDR1 SEHNR and CDR2 FQNEAQ (reference sequence). V trimming: 3 bases; J trimming: 4 bases; junction bases outside the gene matches: 15. The CDR3 runs to 19 residues. DNA of the CDR3: TGTGCCAGCAGCTTCCCACTGGGACAGGGGGCGAGGGTAAGAGAGACCCAGTACTTC. Translating it yields CASSFPLGQGARVRETQYF.

The rearrangement links TRBV7-9 to TRBJ1-1; D unclear. The CDR3 contains 13 residues. From germline, CDR1 is SEHNR and CDR2 FQNEAQ (reference sequence). V gave up 7 bases and J gave up 4 bases, with 13 bases separating them. The CDR3 loop reads CASTREFPTEAFF. DNA of the CDR3: TGTGCCAGCACCCGGGAGTTTCCCACTGAAGCTTTCTTT.

J is TRBJ1-1 and V is TRBV6-2 or TRBV6-3; D remains unclear. This CDR3 has 19 amino acids. Between the trimmed V and J ends, which lost 0 bases and 0 bases, there was a span of 20 bases. From germline, CDR1 is MNHEY and CDR2 SVGEGT. The CDR3 nucleotides read TGTGCCAGCAGTTACTCGAGGGCACGGAAGAGGATTATGAACACTGAAGCTTTCTTT. Translated, it gives CASSYSRARKRIMNTEAFF.

V usage is TRBV2 and J usage is TRBJ2-6; weak D call: TRBD1 (5 bases). The CDR3 sequence is 14 residues long. Germline CDR1 SNHLY, CDR2 FYNNEI. The ends were cut back, 6 bases at V and 4 bases at J, with 10 bases in the middle. CDR3 sequence (DNA): TGTGCCAGCAGCCCAAACAGGGGGGCCAACGTCCTGACTTTC. Amino acid sequence: CASSPNRGANVLTF.

As to this clone: Other DNA sequences in this specimen translate into the identical CDR3. V is TRBV7-9 and J is TRBJ1-1; D not certain. CDR3 length equals 13 residues. Germline CDR1 SEHNR, CDR2 FQNEAQ (reference sequence). V was cut by 1 base and J by 2 bases, with 5 bases left in between. The CDR3 spells CASSLGTNTEAFF. The CDR3 DNA sequence: TGTGCCAGCAGCTTAGGGACTAACACTGAAGCTTTCTTT. Full variable domain (remainder filled in from reference TRBV7-9 and TRBJ1-1): DTGVSQNPRHKITKRGQNVTFRCDPISEHNRLYWYRQTLGQGPEFLTYFQNEAQLEKSRLLSDRFSAERPKGSFSTLEIQRTEQGDSAMYLCASSLGTNTEAFFGQGTRLTVV.

This rearrangement joins TRBV27 to TRBJ2-5; D remains unclear. This CDR3 has 13 residues. From germline, CDR1 is MNHEY and CDR2 SMNVEV (reference sequence). V was clipped by 3 bases and J by 4 bases, with 9 bases between them. Here the CDR3 reads CASSLSALETQYF. Here the CDR3 DNA reads TGTGCCAGCAGTTTGTCAGCGCTAGAGACCCAGTACTTC.

The chain is built from TRBV19 and TRBJ1-5, with a tentative D call TRBD1 (5 bases). CDR1 is LNHDA, CDR2 SQIVND, per germline (reference sequence). CDR3 length equals 14 residues. V gave up 6 bases and J gave up 1 base, with 10 bases separating them. CDR3 sequence (DNA): TGTGCCAGTAGGCAGGGTCCGAGCAATCAGCCCCAGCATTTT. Its translation is CASRQGPSNQPQHF.

The CDR3 DNA reads TGCGCCACCACGGGTGACAGGGGAGGTCAGCCCCAGCATTTT. This sequence encodes CATTGDRGGQPQHF. The chain carries TRBV10-2 and TRBJ1-5; TRBD1 matches at 8 bases. CDR1 and CDR2 (germline): WSHSY, SAAADI. The CDR3 is 14 residues long. Trimming removed 10 bases from V and 6 bases from J; junction bases left unmatched: 11.

The V gene is TRBV19, the J gene TRBJ1-6; D gene uncertain. Germline lookup yields CDR1 LNHDA and CDR2 SQIVND (reference sequence). Trimming removed 1 base at V and 0 bases at J, with 4 bases between. This CDR3 spans 15 amino acids. In DNA form, the CDR3 reads TGTGCCAGTAGTATAGGGAGCTCCTATAATTCACCCCTCCACTTT. It encodes CASSIGSSYNSPLHF.

The CDR3 coding sequence is TGTGCCAGCAGTTACTACGCAGGGAGGAATTCACCCCTCCACTTT. Its protein product is CASSYYAGRNSPLHF. This rearrangement joins TRBV6-5 to TRBJ1-6, with a possible D match to TRBD1 (5 bases). Germline V gene sequence: CDR1 MNHEY, CDR2 SVGAGI. Trimming took off 1 base at V and 7 bases at J, with 11 bases between the two ends. This CDR3 is 15 amino acids long.

V usage is TRBV28 and J usage is TRBJ2-7; 7 nucleotides line up with TRBD1. This CDR3 is 17 amino acids long. V gave up 3 bases and J gave up 4 bases; unmatched junction bases: 15. Germline CDR1 MDHEN, CDR2 SYDVKM. CDR3 bases: TGTGCCAGCAGTTTGCGAGGGGGCAGAGGGGCCCTTTACGAGCAGTACTTC. Translation: CASSLRGGRGALYEQYF.

The V and J genes are TRBV19 and TRBJ1-2; D possibly corresponds to TRBD1 (5 bases). CDR1 and CDR2 from the germline V gene are LNHDA and SQIVND (reference sequence). The CDR3 is 13 residues long. Trimming stripped 5 bases from V and 2 bases from J, with 9 bases between. CDR3 region: CASSQDRNYGYTF. The CDR3 coding sequence is TGTGCCAGTAGTCAAGACAGAAACTATGGCTACACCTTC.

The V and J genes are TRBV6-5 and TRBJ2-7, with 7 bases matching TRBD1. V lost 4 bases to trimming and J lost 2 bases; unmatched junction nucleotides: 8. Germline values: CDR1 MNHEY, CDR2 SVGAGI. The CDR3 runs 15 residues. This CDR3 reads CASSWVRDRAYEQYF. The CDR3 nucleotides read TGTGCCAGCAGTTGGGTCCGGGACAGAGCCTACGAGCAGTACTTC.

V is TRBV15 and J is TRBJ2-2; D gene ambiguous. Trimming removed 0 bases at V and 6 bases at J, with 8 bases between. There are 14 residues in the CDR3. Germline values: CDR1 LNHNV, CDR2 YYDKDF (reference sequence). DNA of the CDR3: TGTGCCACCAGCAGAGATCCCACTGCCGGGGAGCTGTTTTTT. Translated, it gives CATSRDPTAGELFF.

CDR3 DNA sequence: TGTGCCTGGAGTGTACTAGGGACAAGCTCTGGAAACACCATATATTTT. It is translated as CAWSVLGTSSGNTIYF. The chain combines TRBV30 with TRBJ1-3, with D possibly TRBD1 on 6 matching bases. Germline-derived CDR1 and CDR2 are GTSNPN and SVGIG (reference sequence). Trimming stripped 0 bases from V and 0 bases from J, with 12 bases between. This CDR3 comprises 16 residues.

The chain uses TRBV30 and TRBJ2-3, with TRBD2 matching 11 bases. The germline V gene has CDR1 GTSNPN and CDR2 SVGIG (reference sequence). The CDR3 has 15 amino acids. Trimming at V came to 0 bases and at J to 2 bases, leaving 1 base not matched to a gene. CDR3 amino acids: CAWSVLAGATDTQYF. The CDR3 bases are TGTGCCTGGAGTGTACTAGCGGGGGCCACAGATACGCAGTATTTT.

The chain recombines TRBV3-1 (or the pseudogene TRBV3-2) with TRBJ2-3, with 8 bases that match TRBD2. Trimming cost V 6 bases and J 4 bases; bases outside gene matches: 15. Looked up from germline, CDR1 is LGHDT and CDR2 is YNNKEL (reference sequence). This CDR3 spans 17 amino acids. Here the CDR3 reads CASSPNRFSGVSDTQYF. The CDR3, as DNA: TGTGCCAGCAGTCCGAATCGATTTAGCGGGGTATCAGATACGCAGTATTTT.

This rearrangement joins TRBV3-1 (or the pseudogene TRBV3-2) to TRBJ1-5, with 10 bases fitting TRBD1. V was pared by 2 bases and J by 1 base, with 5 bases of the junction left unmatched. This CDR3 region has 17 residues. CDR1 is LGHDT, CDR2 YNNKEL, per germline (reference sequence). The CDR3 nucleotides read TGTGCCAGCAGCCAACCTGACAGGGGGCGAAGCAATCAGCCCCAGCATTTT. This translates into CASSQPDRGRSNQPQHF.

This clone was seen just once. This chain uses TRBV28 with TRBJ1-5, with unresolved D. The CDR3 is 14 amino acids. Germline V gene lookup returns CDR1 MDHEN and CDR2 SYDVKM. Trimming cost V 6 bases and J 5 bases, with 14 bases left between them. DNA of the CDR3: TGTGCCAGCAGGGTCGCGACTTTATATCAGCCCCAGCATTTT. Translation gives CASRVATLYQPQHF.

This chain joins TRBV5-5 and TRBJ1-1, with D perhaps TRBD1 (5 bases). The CDR3 is 16 residues long. Trimming took 4 bases from V and 0 from J, leaving 16 bases between them. Germline CDR1 and CDR2: SGHKS and YYEKEE (reference sequence). CDR3 nucleotide sequence: TGTGCCAGCAGCCCTCACCCGACAGCCTTGAACACTGAAGCTTTCTTT. The encoded protein is CASSPHPTALNTEAFF. The full variable domain, in which reference TRBV5-5 and TRBJ1-1 provide the parts outside the CDR3, is DAGVTQSPTHLIKTRGQQVTLRCSPISGHKSVSWYQQVLGQGPQFIFQYYEKEERGRGNFPDRFSARQFPNYSSELNVNALLLGDSALYLCASSPHPTALNTEAFFGQGTRLTVV.

V and J are TRBV11-2 and TRBJ1-2; 9 nucleotides agree with TRBD1. With 4 bases clipped from V and 4 bases from J, the junction kept 4 bases outside the gene matches. Germline-derived CDR1 and CDR2 are SGHAT and FQNNGV. This CDR3 region has 14 residues. The CDR3 here is CASSSTGGGYGYTF. CDR3 in DNA: TGTGCCAGCAGCTCCACAGGGGGCGGCTATGGCTACACCTTC.

The chain links TRBV5-1 to TRBJ1-1; D is possibly TRBD1 (5 bases). V dropped 4 bases and J dropped 1 base, with 8 bases sitting between them. This CDR3 contains 13 residues. In germline, CDR1 is SGHRS, CDR2 YFSETQ. The CDR3 protein is CASSRGQNTEAFF. As DNA, the CDR3 is TGCGCCAGCAGCCGCGGACAGAACACTGAAGCTTTCTTT.

The J gene is TRBJ1-1, the V gene TRBV9; TRBD1 might be the D (5 bases). The CDR3 is made up of 15 amino acids. Germline lookup yields CDR1 SGDLS and CDR2 YYNGEE. V lost 0 bases and J 4 bases, leaving 13 bases between the germline ends. The CDR3 spells CASSVDQGWGTEAFF. CDR3 nucleotides: TGTGCCAGCAGCGTAGATCAGGGATGGGGCACTGAAGCTTTCTTT.

In this sample, this clone turned up once. V and J are TRBV9 and TRBJ2-1; D may be TRBD2 (6 bases). This CDR3 contains 17 residues. From germline, CDR1 is SGDLS and CDR2 YYNGEE. V dropped 4 bases and J dropped 0 bases, with 17 bases sitting between them. The CDR3: CASSPGVVRSSYNEQFF. CDR3 in DNA: TGTGCCAGCAGCCCGGGGGTGGTCCGAAGCTCCTACAATGAGCAGTTCTTC.